This T cell receptor beta chain was documented in a study of T cell repertoires in cytomegalovirus infection. TCRdb itself ran the reads through MiXCR, one entry per CDR3 protein. The table lists around 180,000 distinct CDR3 sequences, about 21% of them singletons. Trimming shortened V by 0 bases and J by 8 bases, and 13 bases separated the two germline ends. This CDR3 spans 13 amino acids. Per the germline V gene, CDR1 is DFQATT and CDR2 is SNEGSKA (reference sequence). This sequence was found in a human donor in good health (CMV status not recorded). Some clones in this sample may be carry-over from other donors' samples. What was sequenced was PBMCs. The chain is built from TRBV20-1 and TRBJ1-2; a weak D match, TRBD1 (5 bases). CDR3 region: CSARDAGTAGYTF. The CDR3 nucleotides are TGCAGTGCTAGAGACGCCGGGACTGCAGGCTACACCTTC.